These 25 T cell receptor beta chains were all obtained from the same sample, sequenced in a study of technical replicates of blood from a handful of donors. This table comes from immunoSEQ multiplex PCR, and its TCRdb copy is limited to in-frame clones, with some not included. The repertoire has some 96,000 clones, approximately 94% of them found once; the top ten carry about 0.21%. Specimen: T cells isolated from PBMCs. The receptors were gathered from a human donor in good health.

This rearrangement joins TRBV5-1 to TRBJ2-5, with TRBD1 matching 8 bases. Trimming at V came to 1 base and at J to 1 base, leaving 3 bases not matched to a gene. CDR1 is SGHRS, CDR2 YFSETQ, per germline. The CDR3 consists of 15 residues. CDR3 bases: TGCGCCAGCAGCTTGCCTGGGACAGGCCAAGAGACCCAGTACTTC. This translates into CASSLPGTGQETQYF.

Here the CDR3 reads CASSPLTGTDTQYF. The CDR3, as DNA: TGTGCCAGCAGTCCATTAACAGGGACAGATACGCAGTATTTT. This rearrangement joins TRBV27 to TRBJ2-3; TRBD1 might be the D (6 bases). The CDR3 consists of 14 residues. The ends were cut back, 5 bases at V and 3 bases at J, with 12 bases in the middle. Germline lookup yields CDR1 MNHEY and CDR2 SMNVEV (reference sequence).

V and J are TRBV5-1 and TRBJ2-3; 9 bases line up with TRBD2. The CDR3 runs to 16 residues. The germline CDR1 and CDR2 sequences are SGHRS and YFSETQ. The trim removed 4 bases at V and 3 bases at J, leaving 9 bases unmatched. CDR3 bases: TGCGCCAGCAGCCTGAATAGCGGGAGTTTGACAGATACGCAGTATTTT. The encoded protein is CASSLNSGSLTDTQYF.

The J gene is TRBJ2-2, the V gene TRBV29-1; no reliable D call. The CDR3 totals 14 residues. V shed 0 bases and J shed 1 base, with 6 bases lying between them. Germline CDR1 SQVTM, CDR2 ANQGSEA. The CDR3 loop is CSVEDTRNTGELFF. The DNA for the CDR3 is TGCAGCGTTGAAGATACAAGGAACACCGGGGAGCTGTTTTTT.

The V call is TRBV4-1, the J call TRBJ1-4; D is unresolved. The CDR3 is 18 residues long. Between the trimmed V and J ends, which lost 5 bases and 3 bases, there was a span of 22 bases. Looked up from germline, CDR1 is MGHRA and CDR2 is YSYEKL. DNA of the CDR3: TGCGCCAGCAGCTCAACCCGAAATGGGTTACAGTCTAATGAAAAACTGTTTTTT. This encodes CASSSTRNGLQSNEKLFF.

The CDR3 nucleotides read TGCAGCGTTGAAGTGGGCCCCGGAGGCTACGAGCAGTACTTC. Protein sequence: CSVEVGPGGYEQYF. The chain combines TRBV29-1 with TRBJ2-7; tentative D call: TRBD2 (5 bases). The V and J ends lost 1 base and 3 bases respectively, with 13 bases between them. CDR3 length: 14 amino acids. Germline values: CDR1 SQVTM, CDR2 ANQGSEA.

V gene TRBV7-8 combines with J gene TRBJ1-5; 7 bases line up with TRBD1. This CDR3 is built from 16 residues. The V gene's germline CDR1 is SGHVS and CDR2 FQNEAQ. V lost 4 bases, J lost 0 bases, and 6 bases stayed unmatched. This CDR3 reads CASSSGTAYSNQPQHF. In DNA form, the CDR3 reads TGTGCCAGCAGCTCAGGGACAGCCTATAGCAATCAGCCCCAGCATTTT. The whole variable domain, filled in from reference TRBV7-8 and TRBJ1-5, reads GAGVSQSPRYKVAKRGQDVALRCDPISGHVSLFWYQQALGQGPEFLTYFQNEAQLDKSGLPSDRFFAERPEGSVSTLKIQRTQQEDSAVYLCASSSGTAYSNQPQHFGDGTRLSIL.

The chain carries TRBV28 and TRBJ1-2; weak D call: TRBD1 (5 bases). V lost 2 bases and J lost 8, with 18 bases in between. The germline V gene has CDR1 MDHEN and CDR2 SYDVKM. The CDR3 is 15 amino acids. CDR3 amino acids: CASSLRGRTRWGYTF. The DNA for the CDR3 is TGTGCCAGCAGTTTAAGGGGCAGGACCCGGTGGGGCTACACCTTC.

J is TRBJ1-6 and V is TRBV5-6, with D perhaps matching TRBD1 (6 bases). This CDR3 spans 14 amino acids. CDR1 is SGHDT and CDR2 is YYEEEE in the germline V gene. Trimming removed 4 bases from V and 8 bases from J, with 13 bases in between. This chain's CDR3 is CASSPRTDYSPLHF. The CDR3 DNA follows: TGTGCCAGCAGCCCACGGACAGACTATTCACCCCTCCACTTT.

The CDR3 here is CASRRPFHGTDTQYF. The CDR3 DNA follows: TGTGCCAGCAGACGGCCTTTTCACGGGACAGATACGCAGTATTTT. The gene calls are TRBV27 and TRBJ2-3, with no clear D. Per germline, CDR1 MNHEY and CDR2 SMNVEV (reference sequence). V was pared by 6 bases and J by 3 bases, with 16 bases between. CDR3 length: 15 residues.

The chain is built from TRBV5-6 and TRBJ2-7, with 14 bases fitting TRBD2. J lost 5 bases, V lost 4 bases, and 8 bases had no gene match. This CDR3 has 16 residues. Germline V gene sequence: CDR1 SGHDT, CDR2 YYEEEE. CDR3 nucleotide sequence: TGTGCCAGCAGCGCGGGACTAGCGGGAGCTTGGGACGAGCAGTACTTC. This gives the protein CASSAGLAGAWDEQYF.

This clone was detected only a few times. The genes are TRBV15 and TRBJ1-5, with D unresolved. Germline CDR1 and CDR2: LNHNV and YYDKDF (reference sequence). CDR3 length: 12 amino acids. V shed 2 bases and J shed 4 bases, with 3 bases lying between them. The CDR3 bases are TGTGCCACCAGCAGAACAAATCAGCCCCAGCATTTT. Amino acid sequence: CATSRTNQPQHF.

The V call is TRBV5-1, the J call TRBJ2-7; the match to TRBD2 covers 7 bases. Trimming cost V 0 bases and J 6 bases; bases outside gene matches: 3. The CDR3 has 13 amino acids. CDR1 and CDR2 (germline): SGHRS, YFSETQ. The CDR3 is CASSLEGGSEQYF. DNA for the CDR3: TGCGCCAGCAGCTTGGAAGGCGGGAGCGAGCAGTACTTC.

This clone has just one count. This chain connects TRBV29-1 to TRBJ2-2; 9 bases align to TRBD2. V was clipped by 4 bases and J by 6 bases; unmatched bases: 6. Germline V lookup: CDR1 SQVTM, CDR2 ANQGSEA. This CDR3 comprises 14 residues. The CDR3 sequence is CSVASGGLSGELFF. The CDR3 DNA is TGCAGCGTTGCCAGCGGGGGGTTGTCCGGGGAGCTGTTTTTT.

The chain links TRBV6-6 to TRBJ1-5; no clear D. The V end was cut by 0 bases, the J end by 7 bases, with 7 bases between. The CDR3 has 13 amino acids. Germline V gives CDR1 MNHNY, CDR2 SVGAGI (reference sequence). The DNA for the CDR3 is TGTGCCAGCAGTTACTCGTTTTCGCAGCCCCAGCATTTT. Translation: CASSYSFSQPQHF.

The chain uses TRBV18 and TRBJ2-2; D ambiguous. Trimming took off 4 bases at V and 0 bases at J, with 12 bases between the two ends. Germline CDR1 is KGHSH and CDR2 is LQKENI. This CDR3 region has 16 residues. CDR3 nucleotide sequence: TGTGCCAGCTCACTGGGCCCTTCCGCGAACACCGGGGAGCTGTTTTTT. Amino acids: CASSLGPSANTGELFF.

This rearrangement joins TRBV28 to TRBJ1-2; D perhaps matches TRBD1 (5 bases). The CDR3 consists of 13 residues. Germline assignment: CDR1 MDHEN and CDR2 SYDVKM. The V gene lost 7 bases and the J gene lost 4 bases, with 13 bases spanning the gap. CDR3: CASIGGDLYGYTF. The CDR3 nucleotides are TGTGCCAGCATCGGGGGGGACCTCTATGGCTACACCTTC.

V usage is TRBV30 and J usage is TRBJ2-5, with a possible D match to TRBD1 (6 bases). Trimming removed 3 bases at V and 4 bases at J, with 15 bases between. The CDR3 sequence is 14 residues long. Germline V gene sequence: CDR1 GTSNPN, CDR2 SVGIG (reference sequence). The DNA for the CDR3 is TGTGCCTGGAGCGGTCCTAGGGGGAGAGAGACCCAGTACTTC. It yields the protein CAWSGPRGRETQYF. Filled out from reference TRBV30 and TRBJ2-5, the complete variable domain reads SQTIHQWPATLVQPVGSPLSLECTVEGTSNPNLYWYRQAAGRGLQLLFYSVGIGQISSEVPQNLSASRPQDRQFILSSKKLLLSDSGFYLCAWSGPRGRETQYFGPGTRLLVL.

This chain links TRBV5-1 with TRBJ1-4; D is unresolved. From germline, CDR1 is SGHRS and CDR2 YFSETQ. V was cut by 0 bases and J by 2 bases, with 8 bases left in between. CDR3 length: 15 amino acids. The CDR3 bases are TGCGCCAGCAGCTTGGGAGGGCAGACTAATGAAAAACTGTTTTTT. Protein: CASSLGGQTNEKLFF.

The rearrangement links TRBV19 to TRBJ1-5; possible D gene TRBD1, 5 bases. V shed 5 bases and J shed 0 bases, with 11 bases lying between them. CDR1 LNHDA and CDR2 SQIVND come from the germline V gene (reference sequence). The CDR3 sequence is 15 residues long. CDR3 loop: CASSPGRASNQPQHF. CDR3 nucleotides: TGTGCCAGTAGTCCCGGCAGGGCTAGCAATCAGCCCCAGCATTTT. Full variable domain (outside the CDR3, taken from reference TRBV19 and TRBJ1-5): DGGITQSPKYLFRKEGQNVTLSCEQNLNHDAMYWYRQDPGQGLRLIYYSQIVNDFQKGDIAEGYSVSREKKESFPLTVTSAQKNPTAFYLCASSPGRASNQPQHFGDGTRLSIL.

The chain combines TRBV4-1 with TRBJ2-1; TRBD2 might be the D (7 bases). This CDR3 spans 14 amino acids. V lost 3 bases, J lost 8 bases, and 14 bases lay in between. From germline, CDR1 is MGHRA and CDR2 YSYEKL. In DNA, the CDR3 is TGCGCCAGCAGCCAGTTAGGGGGGGGAGATGAGCAGTTCTTC. It is translated as CASSQLGGGDEQFF.

This chain connects TRBV6-4 to TRBJ1-2, with TRBD1 matching 7 bases. The CDR3 runs to 15 residues. V dropped 0 bases and J dropped 0; count of bases not matched to a gene: 1. Germline CDR1 and CDR2: MRHNA and SNTAGT. CDR3 in amino acids: CASSDSGTANYGYTF. The DNA for the CDR3 is TGTGCCAGCAGTGACTCGGGGACAGCTAACTATGGCTACACCTTC.

The CDR3 sequence is CASSPRTGGNEKLFF. CDR3 DNA sequence: TGTGCCAGCTCACCAAGGACAGGTGGAAATGAAAAACTGTTTTTT. The rearrangement links TRBV18 to TRBJ1-4, with 7 bases matching TRBD1. Per the germline V gene, CDR1 is KGHSH and CDR2 is LQKENI. V shed 2 bases and J 5 bases; nucleotides not matched to a gene: 5. There are 15 residues in the CDR3.

The CDR3 sequence is CASSPGEGREKLFF. CDR3 in DNA: TGTGCCAGCAGTCCTGGGGAGGGACGAGAGAAACTGTTTTTT. V is TRBV28 and J is TRBJ1-4; TRBD1 is a possible D gene (5 bases). V lost 5 bases and J 11 bases, leaving 18 bases between the germline ends. CDR1 and CDR2 (germline): MDHEN, SYDVKM. The CDR3 runs to 14 residues.

V gene TRBV5-6 combines with J gene TRBJ2-1; 7 bases are a match to TRBD2. The length of the CDR3 is 15 residues. The J segment lost 8 bases and the V segment lost 0 bases, leaving 8 bases of the junction unmatched. Looked up from germline, CDR1 is SGHDT and CDR2 is YYEEEE. For the CDR3, the DNA is TGTGCCAGCAGCTTGGGGCGGGGGTTGTTCCATGAGCAGTTCTTC. It yields the protein CASSLGRGLFHEQFF.